This T cell receptor beta chain was documented in a study of cytotoxic CD8 clonotypes in ibrutinib-treated CLL. Study-level background: Response sampling came at median 12 months of treatment, ranging about 6 to 40 months. Mean yields were approximately 260,000 productive templates and some 90,000 productive rearrangements per sample.

V gave up 4 bases and J gave up 2 bases; unmatched junction bases: 10. In germline, CDR1 is SGDLS, CDR2 YYNGEE. This CDR3 region has 17 residues. Assay used: immunoSEQ multiplex PCR; TCRdb lists only in-frame clones, some missing. The sample consists of some 150,000 clones, approximately 77% of them appearing once. Library input was about 2.2 micrograms of DNA from cryopreserved PBMCs. This chain joins TRBV9 and TRBJ2-5, with 11 bases identical to TRBD2. Specimen: PBMCs, collected after 12 months of ibrutinib treatment. The clonotype was recovered from a human donor with chronic lymphocytic leukemia. In nucleotides, the CDR3 is TGTGCCAGCAGCCCTCCCACGAGACTAGCGGGACAAGAGACCCAGTACTTC. Its protein product is CASSPPTRLAGQETQYF.